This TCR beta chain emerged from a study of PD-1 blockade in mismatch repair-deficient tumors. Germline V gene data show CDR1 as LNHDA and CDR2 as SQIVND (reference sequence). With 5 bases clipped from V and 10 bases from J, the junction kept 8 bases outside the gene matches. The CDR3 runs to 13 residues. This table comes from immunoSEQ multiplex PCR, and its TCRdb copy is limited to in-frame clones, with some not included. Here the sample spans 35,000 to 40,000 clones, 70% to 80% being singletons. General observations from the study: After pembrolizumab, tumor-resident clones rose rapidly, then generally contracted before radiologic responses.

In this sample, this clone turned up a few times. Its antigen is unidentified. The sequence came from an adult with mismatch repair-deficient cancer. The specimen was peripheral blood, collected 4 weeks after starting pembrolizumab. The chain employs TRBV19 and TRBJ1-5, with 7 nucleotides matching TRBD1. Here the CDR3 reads CASSGTATGPQHF. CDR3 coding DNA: TGTGCCAGTAGTGGGACAGCGACCGGTCCCCAGCATTTT.